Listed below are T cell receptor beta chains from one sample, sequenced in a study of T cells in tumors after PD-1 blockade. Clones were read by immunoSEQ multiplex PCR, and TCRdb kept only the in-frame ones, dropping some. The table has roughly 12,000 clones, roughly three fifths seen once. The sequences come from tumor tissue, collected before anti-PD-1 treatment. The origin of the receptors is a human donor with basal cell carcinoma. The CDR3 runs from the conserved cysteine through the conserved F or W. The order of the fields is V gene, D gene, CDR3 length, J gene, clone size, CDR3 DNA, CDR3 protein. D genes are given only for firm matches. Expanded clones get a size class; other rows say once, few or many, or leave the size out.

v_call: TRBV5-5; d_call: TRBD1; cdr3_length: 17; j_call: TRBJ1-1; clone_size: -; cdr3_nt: TGTGCCAGCAGCTTGCGCCCGACAGGGAATAGGAACACTGAAGCTTTCTTT; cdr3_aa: CASSLRPTGNRNTEAFF
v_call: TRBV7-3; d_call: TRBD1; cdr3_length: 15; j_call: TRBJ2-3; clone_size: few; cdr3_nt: TGTGCCAGCAGCTTAAGAGGGACAGCCACAGATACGCAGTATTTT; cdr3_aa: CASSLRGTATDTQYF
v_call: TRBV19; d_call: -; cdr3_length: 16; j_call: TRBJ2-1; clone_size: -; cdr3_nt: TGTGCCACCGGAACGGGGGGCTGGAGCTCCTACAATGAGCAGTTCTTC; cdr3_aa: CATGTGGWSSYNEQFF
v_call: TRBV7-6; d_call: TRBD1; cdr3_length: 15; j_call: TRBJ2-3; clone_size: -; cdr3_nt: TGTGCCAGCAGCTTAGGCGCAGGGGGCAAGGATACGCAGTATTTT; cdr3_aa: CASSLGAGGKDTQYF
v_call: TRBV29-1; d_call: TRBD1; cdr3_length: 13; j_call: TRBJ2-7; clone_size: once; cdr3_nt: TGCAGCGTTGTCGGGACAGGGAGGCGGGAGCAGTACTTC; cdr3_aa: CSVVGTGRREQYF
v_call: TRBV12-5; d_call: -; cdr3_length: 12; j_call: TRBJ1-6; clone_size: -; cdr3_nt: TGTGCTAGTGGTTTGGTTCATTCACCCCTCCACTTT; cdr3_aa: CASGLVHSPLHF
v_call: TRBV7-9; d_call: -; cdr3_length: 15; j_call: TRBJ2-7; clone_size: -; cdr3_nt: TGTGCCAGCAACCCCGGCAGGGGGACTGCCTACGAGCAGTACTTC; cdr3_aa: CASNPGRGTAYEQYF
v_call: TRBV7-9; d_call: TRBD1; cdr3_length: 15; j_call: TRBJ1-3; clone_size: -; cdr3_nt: TGTGCCAGCAGCCGGGGGACAGACTCTGGAAACACCATATATTTT; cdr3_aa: CASSRGTDSGNTIYF
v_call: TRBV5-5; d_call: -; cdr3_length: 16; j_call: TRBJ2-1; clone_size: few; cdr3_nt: TGTGCCAGCAGCCTGGGGCGGGGAGTTTCCTACAATGAGCAGTTCTTC; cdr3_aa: CASSLGRGVSYNEQFF
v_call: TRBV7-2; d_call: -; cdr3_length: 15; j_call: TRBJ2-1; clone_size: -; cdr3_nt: TGTGCCAGCAGCTTAGACAGCGGAAGCTACAATGAGCAGTTCTTC; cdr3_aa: CASSLDSGSYNEQFF
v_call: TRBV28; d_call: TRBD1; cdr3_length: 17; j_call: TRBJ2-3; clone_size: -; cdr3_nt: TGTGCCAGCAGTTTCGAGGGGAACAGGGGGCGGGCAGATACGCAGTATTTT; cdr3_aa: CASSFEGNRGRADTQYF
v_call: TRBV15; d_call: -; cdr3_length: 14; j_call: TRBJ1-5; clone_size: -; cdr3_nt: TGTGCCACCAGCAGAGAAGCGGTAAGGCAGCCCCAGCATTTT; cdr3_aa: CATSREAVRQPQHF
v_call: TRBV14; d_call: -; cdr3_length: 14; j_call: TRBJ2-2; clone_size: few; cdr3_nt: TGTGCCAGCAGCCAAGAACTAAGCACCGGGGAGCTGTTTTTT; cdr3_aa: CASSQELSTGELFF
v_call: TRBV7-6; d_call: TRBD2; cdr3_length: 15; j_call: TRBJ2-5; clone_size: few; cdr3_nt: TGTGCCAGCAGCTCCTTAACTAGCGGGGAAGGGACCCAGTACTTC; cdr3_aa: CASSSLTSGEGTQYF
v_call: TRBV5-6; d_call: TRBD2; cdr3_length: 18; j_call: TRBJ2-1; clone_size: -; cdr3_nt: TGTGCCAGCAGCTTGTTAGCTAGCGGGGGGCCTTTGTACAATGAGCAGTTCTTC; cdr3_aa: CASSLLASGGPLYNEQFF
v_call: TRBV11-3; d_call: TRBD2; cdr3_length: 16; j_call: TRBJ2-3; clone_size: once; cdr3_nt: TGTGCCAGCAGCTTAACTAGCGGGGCCGGCACAGATACGCAGTATTTT; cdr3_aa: CASSLTSGAGTDTQYF
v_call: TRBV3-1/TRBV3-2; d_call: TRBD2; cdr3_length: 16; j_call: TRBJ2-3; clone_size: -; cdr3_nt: TGTGCCAGCAGCCAGGGCGGGGGGCCTAGCACAGATACGCAGTATTTT; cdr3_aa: CASSQGGGPSTDTQYF
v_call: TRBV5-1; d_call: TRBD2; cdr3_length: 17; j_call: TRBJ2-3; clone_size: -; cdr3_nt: TGCGCCAGCAGCTATGGGACTAGCGGGAGGTTCGGAGATACGCAGTATTTT; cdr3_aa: CASSYGTSGRFGDTQYF
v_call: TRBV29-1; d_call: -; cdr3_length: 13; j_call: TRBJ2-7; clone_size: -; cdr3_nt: TGCAGCGCTGCAAGGGACGCCACCTACGAGCAGTACTTC; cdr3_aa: CSAARDATYEQYF
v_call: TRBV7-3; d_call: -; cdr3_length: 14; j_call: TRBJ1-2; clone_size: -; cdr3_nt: TGTGCCAGCAGCCCCCGGTTCGAAGTCAGCGGCTACACCTTC; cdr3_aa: CASSPRFEVSGYTF
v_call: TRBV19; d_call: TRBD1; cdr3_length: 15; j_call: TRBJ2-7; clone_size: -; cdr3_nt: TGTGCCAGTAAGGGACAGGGCCTCTGGAAGGACGAGCAGTACTTC; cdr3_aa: CASKGQGLWKDEQYF
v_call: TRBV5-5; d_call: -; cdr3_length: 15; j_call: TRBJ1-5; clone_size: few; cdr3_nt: TGTGCCAGCAGCCCCGCGGAGGGGAGCAATCAGCCCCAGCATTTT; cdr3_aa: CASSPAEGSNQPQHF
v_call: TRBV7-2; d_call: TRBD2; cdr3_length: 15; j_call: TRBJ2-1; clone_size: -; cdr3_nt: TGTGCCAGCAGCAAGGGACTAGGTTCCCTCAATGAGCAGTTCTTC; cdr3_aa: CASSKGLGSLNEQFF
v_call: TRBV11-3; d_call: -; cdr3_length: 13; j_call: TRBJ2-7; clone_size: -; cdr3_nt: TGTGCCAGCAGCCCAGGGGTAGCCTACGAGCAGTACTTC; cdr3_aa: CASSPGVAYEQYF
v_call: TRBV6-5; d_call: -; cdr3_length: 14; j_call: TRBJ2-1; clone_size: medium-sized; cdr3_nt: TGTGCCAGCAGTTACGGGGGGGCTAACAATGAGCAGTTCTTC; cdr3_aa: CASSYGGANNEQFF
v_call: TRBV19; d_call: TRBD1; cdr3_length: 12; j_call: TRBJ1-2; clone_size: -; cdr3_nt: TGTGCCAGTAAATGGGGGACAGATGGCTACACCTTC; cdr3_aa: CASKWGTDGYTF
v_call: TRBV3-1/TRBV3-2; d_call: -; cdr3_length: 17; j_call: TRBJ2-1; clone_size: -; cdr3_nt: TGTGCCAGCAGCGGTATCAATCCCATCCATTCCGACAATGAGCAGTTCTTC; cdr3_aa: CASSGINPIHSDNEQFF
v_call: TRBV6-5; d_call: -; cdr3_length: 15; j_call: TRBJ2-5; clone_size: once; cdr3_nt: TGTGCCAGCAGTTACTCGTACGGTTCGCAAGAGACCCAGTACTTC; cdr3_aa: CASSYSYGSQETQYF
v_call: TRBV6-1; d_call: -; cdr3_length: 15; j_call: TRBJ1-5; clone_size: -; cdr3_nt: TGTGCCAGCAGTGATGGATCGAACCCCAATCAGCCCCAGCATTTT; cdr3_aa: CASSDGSNPNQPQHF
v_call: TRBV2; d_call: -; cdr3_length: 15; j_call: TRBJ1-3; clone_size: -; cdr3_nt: TGTGCCAGCAGTGAAGGACGGTACTCTGGAAACACCATATATTTT; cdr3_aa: CASSEGRYSGNTIYF
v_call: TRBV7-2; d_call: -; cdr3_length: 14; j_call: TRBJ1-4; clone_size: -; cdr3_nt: TGTGCCAGCAGCTTGTCACAGGGTGATGAAAAACTGTTTTTT; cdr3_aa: CASSLSQGDEKLFF
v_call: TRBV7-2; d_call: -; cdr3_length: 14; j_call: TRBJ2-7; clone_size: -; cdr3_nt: TGTGCCAGCAGCTTAAAAACAGACGCCTACGAGCAGTACTTC; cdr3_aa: CASSLKTDAYEQYF
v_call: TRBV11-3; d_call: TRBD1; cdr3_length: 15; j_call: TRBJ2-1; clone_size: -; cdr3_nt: TGTGCCAGCAGCCCGGGACAGGGCTCCTACAATGAGCAGTTCTTC; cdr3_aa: CASSPGQGSYNEQFF
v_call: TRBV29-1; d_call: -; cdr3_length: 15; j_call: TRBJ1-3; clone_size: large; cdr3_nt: TGCAGCGCGGTGGACAGTTTAAGCTCTGGAAACACCATATATTTT; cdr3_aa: CSAVDSLSSGNTIYF
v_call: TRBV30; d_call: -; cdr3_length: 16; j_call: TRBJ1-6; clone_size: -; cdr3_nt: TGTGCCTGGAGTGAGGTCCTGAGCTCCTATAATTCACCCCTCCACTTT; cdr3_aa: CAWSEVLSSYNSPLHF
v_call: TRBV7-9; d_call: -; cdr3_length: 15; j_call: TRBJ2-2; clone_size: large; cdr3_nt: TGTGCCAGCAGCCGAGGGGCATCGAACACCGGGGAGCTGTTTTTT; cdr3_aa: CASSRGASNTGELFF
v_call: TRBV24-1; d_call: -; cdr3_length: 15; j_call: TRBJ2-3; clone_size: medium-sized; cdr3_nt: TGTGCCACCAGTGATTCGAGATTAGGAGGGGATACGCAGTATTTT; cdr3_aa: CATSDSRLGGDTQYF
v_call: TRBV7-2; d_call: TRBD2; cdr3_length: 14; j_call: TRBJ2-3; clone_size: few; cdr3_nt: TGTGCCAGCAGCCTGACTAGCGGGACAGATACGCAGTATTTT; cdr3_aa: CASSLTSGTDTQYF
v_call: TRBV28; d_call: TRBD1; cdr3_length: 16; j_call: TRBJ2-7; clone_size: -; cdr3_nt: TGTGCCAGCAGTTGGACAATCCGGGACAGAAGCTACGAGCAGTACTTC; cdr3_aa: CASSWTIRDRSYEQYF
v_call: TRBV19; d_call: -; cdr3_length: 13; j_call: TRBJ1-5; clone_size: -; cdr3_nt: TGTGCCAGTAGTATAGTTGGGGGAAGGCCCCAGCATTTT; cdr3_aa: CASSIVGGRPQHF
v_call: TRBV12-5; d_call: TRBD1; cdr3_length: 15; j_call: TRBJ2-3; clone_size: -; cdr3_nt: TGTGCTAGTGGTTTTTACAGGGGGAAGCCAGATACGCAGTATTTT; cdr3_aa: CASGFYRGKPDTQYF
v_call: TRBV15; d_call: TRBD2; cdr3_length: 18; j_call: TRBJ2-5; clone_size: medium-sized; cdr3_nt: TGTGCCACCAGCAGAGATATGGAGGTAGCGGGAGCGGGTGAGACCCAGTACTTC; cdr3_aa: CATSRDMEVAGAGETQYF
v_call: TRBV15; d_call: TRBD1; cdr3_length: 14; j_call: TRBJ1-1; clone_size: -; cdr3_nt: TGTGCCACCAGCATCGGGACAGGGGGCACTGAAGCTTTCTTT; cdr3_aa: CATSIGTGGTEAFF
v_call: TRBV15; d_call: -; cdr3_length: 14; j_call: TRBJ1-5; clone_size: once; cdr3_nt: TGTGCCACCGCCGGGGGGGGTTCCCTTCAGCCCCAGCATTTT; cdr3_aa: CATAGGGSLQPQHF
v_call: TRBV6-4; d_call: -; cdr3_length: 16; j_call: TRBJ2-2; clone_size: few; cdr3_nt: TGTGCCAGCACCCCGGGGACGGACTCAAACACCGGGGAGCTGTTTTTT; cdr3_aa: CASTPGTDSNTGELFF
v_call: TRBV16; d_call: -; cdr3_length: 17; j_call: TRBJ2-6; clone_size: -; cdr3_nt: TGTGCCAGCAGCCAATGGTCCCGGGGACCCCTTGCCAACGTCCTGACTTTC; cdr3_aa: CASSQWSRGPLANVLTF
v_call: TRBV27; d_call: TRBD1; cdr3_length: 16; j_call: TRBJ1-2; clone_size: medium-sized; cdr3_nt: TGTGCCAGCAGTCTCACAGACAGGGGGCGCAGCCATGGCTACACCTTC; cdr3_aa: CASSLTDRGRSHGYTF
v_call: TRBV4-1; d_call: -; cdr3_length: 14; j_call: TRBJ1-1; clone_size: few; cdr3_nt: TGCGCCAGCAGCCAGGGGATCATAAACACTGAAGCTTTCTTT; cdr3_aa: CASSQGIINTEAFF
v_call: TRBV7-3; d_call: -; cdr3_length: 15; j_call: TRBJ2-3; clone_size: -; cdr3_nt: TGTGCCAGCAGTGGAGAGGCGAGGGGGACAGATACGCAGTATTTT; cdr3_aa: CASSGEARGTDTQYF
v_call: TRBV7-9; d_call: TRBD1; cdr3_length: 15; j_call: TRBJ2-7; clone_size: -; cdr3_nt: TGTGCCAGCAGTTCAAACGACAGGGGGAACTACGAGCAGTACTTC; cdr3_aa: CASSSNDRGNYEQYF
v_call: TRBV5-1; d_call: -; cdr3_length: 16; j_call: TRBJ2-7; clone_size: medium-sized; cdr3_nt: TGCGCCAGCAGCTTGGCTAGCCACGCAGGATCCTACGAGCAGTACTTC; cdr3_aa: CASSLASHAGSYEQYF